In this sample, the clone carrying this TCR beta chain is medium-sized. Its matching antigen is unknown. The assay was immunoSEQ multiplex PCR, and TCRdb's table has in-frame clones only and misses some. The data hold 110,000 or so clones, with about nine tenths observed a single time. This specimen comes from a study of cytomegalovirus exposure and HLA in healthy donors. Findings and caveats of the study: Among TCR beta chains, those listed as cytomegalovirus-associated numbered some 170.

Sequenced: PBMCs. This TCR came from a man in his late teens or twenties in good health and CMV-seronegative.

This CDR3 reads CASSLYGNTEAFF. The CDR3 nucleotides read TGTGCCAGCAGTTTATACGGGAACACTGAAGCTTTCTTT. V is TRBV27 and J is TRBJ1-1; no clear D gene. Germline assignment: CDR1 MNHEY and CDR2 SMNVEV (reference sequence). This CDR3 contains 13 residues. Trimming pared 1 base from V and 1 base from J, leaving 4 bases between.